Listed here are 18 T cell receptor beta chains from one sample, sequenced in a study of vaccination effects on CD4 cells after COVID-19. These receptors' targets are unknown. Method: immunoSEQ multiplex PCR; TCRdb's copy keeps in-frame clones and lacks some. The sample has around 69,000 clones; about 67% are singletons. ViraFEST used viral peptide pools to expand antigen-specific CD4+ T cells before sequencing. Researchers isolated CD4+ T cells once 9 to 11 days of culture had elapsed. Participants got two doses of BNT162b2 or mRNA-1273 vaccine. The specimen was CD4+ T cells from PBMCs cultured with HCoV-229E spike peptides, collected after COVID-19 vaccination. Receptors were obtained from a human donor who received a COVID-19 vaccine.

The chain has TRBV5-1 and TRBJ1-2; the D gene is possibly TRBD1 (5 bases). The CDR3 is 13 amino acids. Trimming took off 1 base at V and 6 bases at J, with 10 bases between the two ends. Germline values: CDR1 SGHRS, CDR2 YFSETQ. CDR3 sequence (DNA): TGCGCCAGCAGCTTGCCGGGGGGGGATGGCTACACCTTC. Its translation: CASSLPGGDGYTF.

The DNA of the CDR3 is TGTGCCAGCAGTTCCCTTATACATGTCTCGCAGTACGTC. It yields the protein CASSSLIHVSQYV. The V call is TRBV28, the J call TRBJ2-7; D is undetermined. This CDR3 spans 13 amino acids. The ends were cut back, 4 bases at V and 9 bases at J, with 16 bases in the middle. Germline CDR1 reads MDHEN; CDR2 reads SYDVKM.

The rearrangement links TRBV7-2 to TRBJ2-5; D possibly matches TRBD1 or TRBD2 (5 bases each). V was shortened by 5 bases and J by 2 bases, with 15 bases between the two germline ends. This CDR3 contains 15 residues. Germline V gene data show CDR1 as SGHTA and CDR2 as FQGNSA. The CDR3, as DNA: TGTGCCAGCAGCCTACTAGGGCAGGGTCAAGAGACCCAGTACTTC. It encodes CASSLLGQGQETQYF.

The CDR3 loop reads CASSNWHSYEQYV. The CDR3 nucleotides read TGTGCCAGCAGCAATTGGCACAGCTACGAGCAGTACGTC. The chain is built from TRBV21-1 and TRBJ2-7; the tabulated D call, TRBD1, remains unverified against the DNA. TRBV21-1 has pseudogene status. The CDR3 length is 13 residues.

This clone was recorded only once. The V and J genes are TRBV6-2 or TRBV6-3 and TRBJ1-2; D gene ambiguous. Germline CDR1 is MNHEY and CDR2 is SVGEGT. The V gene lost 2 bases and the J gene lost 8 bases, with 9 bases spanning the gap. The CDR3 runs 12 residues. CDR3 coding DNA: TGTGCCAGCAGTTACCAAGGAAGAGGCTACACCTTC. Its protein product is CASSYQGRGYTF.

The chain carries TRBV7-9 and TRBJ2-3, with TRBD2 matching 8 bases. Trimming cost V 5 bases and J 0 bases; bases outside gene matches: 10. Germline lookup yields CDR1 SEHNR and CDR2 FQNEAQ (reference sequence). The CDR3 has 17 residues. The DNA of the CDR3 is TGTGCCAGCAGCCGTACGAGCGGGGGTTCTAGCACAGATACGCAGTATTTT. This codes for CASSRTSGGSSTDTQYF.

The V and J genes are TRBV25-1 and TRBJ1-4; the D gene is possibly TRBD1 (6 bases). The CDR3 totals 16 residues. Trimming left V 6 bases short and J 5 bases short, with 19 bases between. CDR1 and CDR2 from the germline V gene are MGHDK and SYGVNS. The CDR3 region has the DNA TGTGCCAGCAGCGAAAAATCAGGGGCGTTCAATGAAAAACTGTTTTTT. This translates into CASSEKSGAFNEKLFF. Supplemented by reference TRBV25-1 and TRBJ1-4, the full variable domain reads EADIYQTPRYLVIGTGKKITLECSQTMGHDKMYWYQQDPGMELHLIHYSYGVNSTEKGDLSSESTVSRIRTEHFPLTLESARPSHTSQYLCASSEKSGAFNEKLFFGSGTQLSVL.

The V and J genes are TRBV5-1 and TRBJ2-6; a possible D gene is TRBD2 (6 bases). Trimming took off 0 bases at V and 2 bases at J, with 9 bases between the two ends. Germline CDR1 is SGHRS and CDR2 is YFSETQ. This CDR3 contains 16 residues. CDR3 region: CASSLAGGAGANVLTF. DNA for the CDR3: TGCGCCAGCAGCTTGGCCGGAGGGGCTGGGGCCAACGTCCTGACTTTC. The variable domain in full, with the rest retrieved from reference TRBV5-1 and TRBJ2-6, is KAGVTQTPRYLIKTRGQQVTLSCSPISGHRSVSWYQQTPGQGLQFLFEYFSETQRNKGNFPGRFSGRQFSNSRSEMNVSTLELGDSALYLCASSLAGGAGANVLTFGAGSRLTVL.

This clone came up a few times. The chain is built from TRBV19 and TRBJ1-5; no firm D call. CDR1 is LNHDA, CDR2 SQIVND, per germline (reference sequence). The CDR3 runs to 14 residues. The V end was cut by 4 bases, the J end by 5 bases, with 12 bases between. CDR3 nucleotides: TGTGCCAGTAGTAGGAATGGAAGGGATCAGCCCCAGCATTTT. The encoded protein is CASSRNGRDQPQHF. Supplemented by reference TRBV19 and TRBJ1-5, the full variable domain reads DGGITQSPKYLFRKEGQNVTLSCEQNLNHDAMYWYRQDPGQGLRLIYYSQIVNDFQKGDIAEGYSVSREKKESFPLTVTSAQKNPTAFYLCASSRNGRDQPQHFGDGTRLSIL.

This rearrangement joins TRBV29-1 to TRBJ2-1; TRBD2 matches 15 bases. From germline, CDR1 is SQVTM and CDR2 ANQGSEA. V was clipped by 4 bases and J by 3 bases; unmatched bases: 13. This CDR3 region has 19 residues. CDR3 sequence reads: CSVVGIQGTSGGIYNEQFF. DNA for the CDR3: TGCAGCGTTGTAGGGATACAGGGGACTAGCGGGGGGATCTACAATGAGCAGTTCTTC.

The chain employs TRBV11-2 and TRBJ2-3; 9 bases agree with TRBD2. V gave up 5 bases and J gave up 5 bases; unmatched junction bases: 8. CDR1 and CDR2 from the germline V gene are SGHAT and FQNNGV. The CDR3 covers 15 residues. The CDR3 is CASSPRLAVKDTQYF. The CDR3 nucleotides read TGTGCCAGCAGCCCCAGACTAGCGGTAAAAGATACGCAGTATTTT.

The V call is TRBV5-1, the J call TRBJ2-1; possible D gene TRBD1, 5 bases. Per germline, CDR1 SGHRS and CDR2 YFSETQ. V dropped 6 bases and J dropped 3 bases, with 13 bases sitting between them. The CDR3 totals 14 residues. The CDR3 loop reads CASKGATLYNEQFF. The CDR3 DNA follows: TGCGCCAGCAAAGGGGCGACCCTCTACAATGAGCAGTTCTTC. Drawing the rest from reference TRBV5-1 and TRBJ2-1, the complete variable domain is KAGVTQTPRYLIKTRGQQVTLSCSPISGHRSVSWYQQTPGQGLQFLFEYFSETQRNKGNFPGRFSGRQFSNSRSEMNVSTLELGDSALYLCASKGATLYNEQFFGPGTRLTVL.

The V gene is TRBV10-1, the J gene TRBJ2-3, with D tentatively TRBD1 (5 bases). Germline V gene data show CDR1 as WNHNN and CDR2 as SYGVQD (reference sequence). Trimming took off 6 bases at V and 1 base at J, with 8 bases between the two ends. The CDR3 runs 13 residues. CDR3 amino acids: CASSKGGTDTQYF. CDR3 sequence (DNA): TGCGCCAGCAGCAAAGGGGGCACAGATACGCAGTATTTT.

This chain uses TRBV6-1 with TRBJ1-2, with D possibly being TRBD1 (6 bases). The V gene lost 5 bases and the J gene lost 6 bases, with 13 bases spanning the gap. The CDR3 contains 13 residues. Germline CDR1 and CDR2: MNHNS and SASEGT. CDR3 protein: CASSYGPGDGYTF. The DNA for the CDR3 is TGTGCCAGCAGTTATGGGCCAGGGGATGGCTACACCTTC.

This sequence joins TRBV5-1 and TRBJ2-1, with D maybe TRBD1 (7 bases). V lost 4 bases, J lost 0 bases, and 11 bases lay in between. The CDR3 spans 15 residues. Germline V gene sequence: CDR1 SGHRS, CDR2 YFSETQ. The DNA for the CDR3 is TGCGCCAGCAGCCCAGGGGGGAGCTCCTACAATGAGCAGTTCTTC. This encodes CASSPGGSSYNEQFF.

The CDR3 sequence is CAISEAQGAYTEAFF. As DNA, the CDR3 is TGTGCCATCAGTGAGGCACAGGGGGCGTACACTGAAGCTTTCTTT. V is TRBV10-3 and J is TRBJ1-1; 9 positions match TRBD1. V shed 2 bases and J 3 bases; nucleotides not matched to a gene: 4. The CDR3 consists of 15 residues. Germline CDR1 ENHRY, CDR2 SYGVKD.

The chain joins TRBV6-5 to TRBJ1-2; 7 bases are shared with TRBD1. V lost 6 bases, J lost 1 base, and 5 bases stayed unmatched. From germline, CDR1 is MNHEY and CDR2 SVGAGI. This CDR3 is 14 amino acids long. CDR3: CASSRDRNNYGYTF. Here the CDR3 DNA reads TGTGCCAGCAGCCGGGACAGAAATAACTATGGCTACACCTTC.

In DNA, the CDR3 is TGTGCCAGCCAGAGGGCACTCTATCTAGCGGAGATCACCGGGGAGCTGTTTTTT. This sequence encodes CASQRALYLAEITGELFF. The chain combines TRBV2 with TRBJ2-2; TRBD2 matches 7 bases. The J segment lost 4 bases and the V segment lost 8 bases, leaving 19 bases of the junction unmatched. Germline V gene data show CDR1 as SNHLY and CDR2 as FYNNEI. The CDR3 is made up of 18 amino acids.